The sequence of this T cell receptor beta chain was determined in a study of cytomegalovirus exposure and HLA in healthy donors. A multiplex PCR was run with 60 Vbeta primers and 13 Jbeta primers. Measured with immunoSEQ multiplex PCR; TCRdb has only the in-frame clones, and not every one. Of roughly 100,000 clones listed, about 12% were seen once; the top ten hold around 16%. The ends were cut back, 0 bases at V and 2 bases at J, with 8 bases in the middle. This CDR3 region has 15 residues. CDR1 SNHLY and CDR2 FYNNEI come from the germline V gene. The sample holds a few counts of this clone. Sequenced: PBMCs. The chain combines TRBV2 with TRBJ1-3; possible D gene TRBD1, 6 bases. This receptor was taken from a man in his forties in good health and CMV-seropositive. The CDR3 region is CASSEARGPGNTIYF. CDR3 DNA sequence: TGTGCCAGCAGTGAAGCGCGGGGGCCTGGAAACACCATATATTTT.